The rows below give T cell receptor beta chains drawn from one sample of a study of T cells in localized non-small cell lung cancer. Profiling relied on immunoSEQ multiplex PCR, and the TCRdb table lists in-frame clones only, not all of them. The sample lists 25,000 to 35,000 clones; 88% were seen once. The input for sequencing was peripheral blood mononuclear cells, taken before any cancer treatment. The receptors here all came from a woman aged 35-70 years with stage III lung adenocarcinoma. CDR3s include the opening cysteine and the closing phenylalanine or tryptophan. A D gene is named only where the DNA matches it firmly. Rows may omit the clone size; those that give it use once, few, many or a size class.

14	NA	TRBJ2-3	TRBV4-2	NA	TGTGCCAGCAGCCAATCGGACTACACAGATACGCAGTATTTT	CASSQSDYTDTQYF
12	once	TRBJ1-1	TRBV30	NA	TGTGCCCGGACAAGGATGAACACTGAAGCTTTCTTT	CARTRMNTEAFF
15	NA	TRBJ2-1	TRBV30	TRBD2	TGTGCCTGGAACTTAAACCTAGCGGGGGGCGATGAGCAGTTCTTC	CAWNLNLAGGDEQFF
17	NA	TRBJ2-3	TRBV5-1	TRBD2	TGCGCCAGCTCTCCCGCCGGGGCACCGGGGGGAACAGATACGCAGTATTTT	CASSPAGAPGGTDTQYF
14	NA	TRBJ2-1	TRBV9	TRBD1	TGTGCCAGCAGCCCGGGACAGGGAGGAAATGAGCAGTTCTTC	CASSPGQGGNEQFF
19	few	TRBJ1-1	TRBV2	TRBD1	TGTGCCAGCAGTGAAGTGGCAGGGGGGGCCTCCTCGAAAAACGCTGAAGCTTTCTTT	CASSEVAGGASSKNAEAFF
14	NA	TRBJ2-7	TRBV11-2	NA	TGTGCCAGCAGCCCGCCTTCGACAGTCTACGAGCAGTACTTC	CASSPPSTVYEQYF
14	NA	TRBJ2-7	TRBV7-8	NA	TGTGCCAGCTCCAGGGCTGCGAGCTCCTACGAGCAGTACTTC	CASSRAASSYEQYF
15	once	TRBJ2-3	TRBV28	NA	TGTGCCAGCAATGGGGCTAGTGGGTTCACAGATACGCAGTATTTT	CASNGASGFTDTQYF
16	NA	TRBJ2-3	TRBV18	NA	TGTGCCAGCTCACCGTCCACGATGGAGTTTGGAGATACGCAGTATTTT	CASSPSTMEFGDTQYF
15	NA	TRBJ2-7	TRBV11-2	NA	TGTACCAGCAGCTTAGTAGGTAGTGCCTCCCTTGGGCAGTACTTC	CTSSLVGSASLGQYF
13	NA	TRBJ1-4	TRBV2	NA	TGTGCCAGCAAATCAATTCATAATGAAAAACTGTTTTTT	CASKSIHNEKLFF
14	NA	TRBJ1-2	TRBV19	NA	TGTGCCAGTAGTATGGATCGGGGGTTCTATGGCTACACCTTC	CASSMDRGFYGYTF
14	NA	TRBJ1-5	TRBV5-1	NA	TGCGCCAGCAGCCCGACAGCCAGCAATCAGCCCCAGCATTTT	CASSPTASNQPQHF
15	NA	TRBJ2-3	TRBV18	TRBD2	TGTGCCAGCTCTCCTCTAGCGGGGTCCACAGATACGCAGTATTTT	CASSPLAGSTDTQYF
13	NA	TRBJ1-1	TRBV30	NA	TGTGCCCGTTCCGAGGGGATGAACACTGAAGCTTTCTTT	CARSEGMNTEAFF
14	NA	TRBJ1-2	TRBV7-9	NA	TGTGCCAGCAGCCCCGACAGTGGCCTTTATGTCTACACCTTC	CASSPDSGLYVYTF
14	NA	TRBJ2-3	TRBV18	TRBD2	TGTGCCAGCTCACCAAGGACTAGCGAAAGGACGCAGTATTTT	CASSPRTSERTQYF
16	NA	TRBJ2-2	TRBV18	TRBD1	TGTGCCAGCTCACCCTTGGGACAGGGTGTCACCGGGGAGCTGTTTTTT	CASSPLGQGVTGELFF
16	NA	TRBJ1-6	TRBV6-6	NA	TGTGCCAGCAGTCCCCCGGGGGGGGGCCTGAATTCACCCCTCCACTTT	CASSPPGGGLNSPLHF
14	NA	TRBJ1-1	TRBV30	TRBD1	TGTGCCTGGGCCTACAGGGGGCCGAACACTGAAGCTTTCTTT	CAWAYRGPNTEAFF
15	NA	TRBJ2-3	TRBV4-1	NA	TGCGCCAGCAGCCAAGGTCCAGTGGGCACAGATACGCAGTATTTT	CASSQGPVGTDTQYF
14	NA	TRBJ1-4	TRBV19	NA	TGTGCCAGTCGGGTGGGGGGATCTAATGAAAAACTGTTTTTT	CASRVGGSNEKLFF
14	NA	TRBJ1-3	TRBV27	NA	TGTGCCAGCAGTCCGAGCTACGGACGAAACACCATATATTTT	CASSPSYGRNTIYF
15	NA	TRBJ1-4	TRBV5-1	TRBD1	TGCGCCAGCAGCCAACAGGGGCGTACTAATGAAAAACTGTTTTTT	CASSQQGRTNEKLFF
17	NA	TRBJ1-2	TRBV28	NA	TGTGCCAGCAGTTTAGGGGCAGGGGATGCGAGGAACTATGGCTACACCTTC	CASSLGAGDARNYGYTF
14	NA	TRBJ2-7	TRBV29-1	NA	TGCAGCGTTGCGGGGACGTCGAGCTCCTACGAGCAGTACTTC	CSVAGTSSSYEQYF
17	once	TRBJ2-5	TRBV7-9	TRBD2	TGTGCCAGCAGCTTCGGACTAGCGGGGGGTATACAAGAGACCCAGTACTTC	CASSFGLAGGIQETQYF
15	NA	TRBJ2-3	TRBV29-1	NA	TGCAGCGTCTCGGGGACTTTATCTAGCACAGATACGCAGTATTTT	CSVSGTLSSTDTQYF
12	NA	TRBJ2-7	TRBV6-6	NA	TGTGCCAGCAGTCACGATACGCGCGAGCAGTACTTC	CASSHDTREQYF
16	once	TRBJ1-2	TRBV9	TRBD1	TGTGCCAGCTCTTCCCGGGACAGGGGGCCTAACTATGGCTACACCTTC	CASSSRDRGPNYGYTF
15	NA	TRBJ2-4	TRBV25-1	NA	TGTGCCAGCAGTGCCTACCGGGGTACCGAAAACATTCAGTACTTC	CASSAYRGTENIQYF
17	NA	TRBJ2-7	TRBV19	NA	TGTGCCAGTAGTCTCAGGGGGGCGGGATTGAGCTCCTACGAGCAGTACTTC	CASSLRGAGLSSYEQYF
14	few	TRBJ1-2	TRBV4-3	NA	TGCGCCAGCAGCTTCGGACGAGAGGACTATGGCTACACCTTC	CASSFGREDYGYTF
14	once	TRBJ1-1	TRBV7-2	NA	TGTGCCAGCAGCACCGGACAGTTGGGGACTGAAGCTTTCTTT	CASSTGQLGTEAFF
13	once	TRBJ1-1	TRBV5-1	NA	TGCGCCAGCAGTAGGGAGGGGAACACTGAAGCTTTCTTT	CASSREGNTEAFF
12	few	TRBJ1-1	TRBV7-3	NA	TGTGCCAGCAGGTACCAGGGAGCTGAAGCTTTCTTT	CASRYQGAEAFF
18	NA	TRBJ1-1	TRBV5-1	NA	TGCGCCAGCAGCTTGAGAAGTTACGGAGGTCCGCCTAACGCTGAAGCTTTCTTT	CASSLRSYGGPPNAEAFF
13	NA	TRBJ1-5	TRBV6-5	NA	TGTGCCAGCAGTCTTGACACCAATCAGCCCCAGCATTTT	CASSLDTNQPQHF